Following are 6 T cell receptor beta chains from one sample sequenced in a study of cytomegalovirus exposure and HLA in healthy donors. The PCR ran on 60 Vbeta and 13 Jbeta primers. Only in-frame clones appear in the TCRdb table, and some are missing; sequencing was by immunoSEQ multiplex PCR. Here the sample spans about 90,000 clones, about 87% being singletons. Sequenced sample: PBMCs. The receptor set was obtained from a man between 18 and 29 years old in good health and CMV-seronegative.

The V call is TRBV5-6, the J call TRBJ1-5, with a tentative D call TRBD1 (6 bases). Germline loops: CDR1 SGHDT, CDR2 YYEEEE. The CDR3 is 14 residues long. Trimming took 0 bases from V and 11 from J, leaving 15 bases between them. The CDR3 protein is CASSLGGGLSAQHF. The CDR3, as DNA: TGTGCCAGCAGCTTGGGTGGGGGCCTCTCGGCCCAGCATTTT.

J is TRBJ1-1 and V is TRBV29-1; TRBD1 might be the D (5 bases). Looked up from germline, CDR1 is SQVTM and CDR2 is ANQGSEA. V shed 6 bases and J shed 1 base, with 12 bases lying between them. This CDR3 region has 13 residues. CDR3 in DNA: TGCAGCGTAGCCAAAGGACAGAACACTGAAGCTTTCTTT. This encodes CSVAKGQNTEAFF. Looking up the rest from reference TRBV29-1 and TRBJ1-1 gives the full variable domain: SAVISQKPSRDICQRGTSLTIQCQVDSQVTMMFWYRQQPGQSLTLIATANQGSEATYESGFVIDKFPISRPNLTFSTLTVSNMSPEDSSIYLCSVAKGQNTEAFFGQGTRLTVV.

The CDR3 is CASSPLGTGYEQYF. The DNA for the CDR3 is TGTGCCAGCAGCCCCCTCGGGACAGGCTACGAGCAGTACTTC. V is TRBV9 and J is TRBJ2-7, with 8 bases lining up with TRBD1. CDR1 is SGDLS and CDR2 is YYNGEE in the germline V gene. This CDR3 region has 14 residues. Unmatched junction bases numbered 6, after V lost 4 bases and J lost 3 bases.

The chain recombines TRBV10-3 with TRBJ2-1, with TRBD1 identical over 10 bases. V was pared by 10 bases and J by 1 base, with 4 bases of the junction left unmatched. Germline-derived CDR1 and CDR2 are ENHRY and SYGVKD. The CDR3 length is 14 residues. The CDR3 nucleotides are TGTGCCACAGGGACAGGGGCTTCCTACAATGAGCAGTTCTTC. Translating it yields CATGTGASYNEQFF.

The genes are TRBV18 and TRBJ2-3; 9 nucleotides agree with TRBD2. Trimming took 4 bases from V and 7 from J; bases not matched to a gene: 12. The CDR3 runs 16 residues. Germline V gene sequence: CDR1 KGHSH, CDR2 LQKENI. CDR3 region: CASSLLGLALSYTQYF. As DNA, the CDR3 is TGTGCCAGCTCACTTCTTGGACTAGCGCTGTCGTATACGCAGTATTTT.

This clone was seen a handful of times. J is TRBJ1-5 and V is TRBV25-1, with a tentative D call TRBD1 (5 bases). CDR3 length: 13 amino acids. The germline V and J ends were trimmed by 3 bases and 4 bases, with 7 bases remaining between them. Germline CDR1 reads MGHDK; CDR2 reads SYGVNS. The CDR3 DNA reads as TGTGCCAGCAGTGAGCGGGGGAATCAGCCCCAGCATTTT. Its protein is CASSERGNQPQHF. Using reference TRBV25-1 and TRBJ1-5 for the parts outside the CDR3, the full variable domain is EADIYQTPRYLVIGTGKKITLECSQTMGHDKMYWYQQDPGMELHLIHYSYGVNSTEKGDLSSESTVSRIRTEHFPLTLESARPSHTSQYLCASSERGNQPQHFGDGTRLSIL.